A selection of T cell receptor beta chains follows, all from one sample in a study of blood T cells in healthy people across ages. TCRdb reprocessed the 5' RACE reads via MiXCR and lists one record per CDR3 protein. Of 1.5 million to 2 million distinct CDR3 sequences in the sample, roughly 49% were seen once. The specimen was blood. The receptors derive from a woman aged 35 to 49 in good health. Both conserved end residues are part of each CDR3. Clone sizes are given selectively: once, few, many, or a class where the clone is expanded.

NA TRBV12-3/TRBV12-4 CASSSGTYVRYTF
NA TRBV24-1 CATSLEGTYNEQFF
NA TRBV29-1 CSVGTSGARETQYF
NA TRBV20-1 CNARVTGFSNQPQHF
NA TRBV5-1 CASSRDGRLGYTF
NA TRBV5-1 CASSLVLNSYEQYF
NA TRBV6-2/TRBV6-3 CASSYSVSAMNTEAFF
many TRBV11-2 CASSVRGFPPDTQYF
few TRBV7-2 CASSETGAREEQYF
NA TRBV6-6 CASSQLRAKNIQYF
few TRBV20-1 CSARTSGGLDTQYF
NA TRBV5-1 CASSLAPGLKETQYF
NA TRBV4-3 CASSQARAGAYNEQFF
few TRBV20-1 CSASGTSGGYTF
once TRBV6-1 CASSEALGLGAYNEQYF
NA TRBV20-1 CRAEWVAQTDTQYF
few TRBV7-2 CASSPRASGETQYF
NA TRBV29-1 CSVTTSGGSGDTQYF
few TRBV18 CASSPLMFGYNEQYF
once TRBV20-1 CSFTSGKETQYF
few TRBV10-3 CAISEWGSHEQFF
NA TRBV14 CASSQTGWNQPQHF
NA TRBV9 CASSVVIGGGANEQFF
NA TRBV7-2 CASSFPAPGEQYF
NA TRBV27 CASSWSSGGHYYEQYF
NA TRBV5-4 CASSPRAGGVSGANVLTF
few TRBV3-1 CASSHPGDFQETQYF
few TRBV24-1 CATSDPHRGRNEQYF
few TRBV20-1 CSANFRGASDTQYF
NA TRBV24-1 CATSSTDGYGYTF